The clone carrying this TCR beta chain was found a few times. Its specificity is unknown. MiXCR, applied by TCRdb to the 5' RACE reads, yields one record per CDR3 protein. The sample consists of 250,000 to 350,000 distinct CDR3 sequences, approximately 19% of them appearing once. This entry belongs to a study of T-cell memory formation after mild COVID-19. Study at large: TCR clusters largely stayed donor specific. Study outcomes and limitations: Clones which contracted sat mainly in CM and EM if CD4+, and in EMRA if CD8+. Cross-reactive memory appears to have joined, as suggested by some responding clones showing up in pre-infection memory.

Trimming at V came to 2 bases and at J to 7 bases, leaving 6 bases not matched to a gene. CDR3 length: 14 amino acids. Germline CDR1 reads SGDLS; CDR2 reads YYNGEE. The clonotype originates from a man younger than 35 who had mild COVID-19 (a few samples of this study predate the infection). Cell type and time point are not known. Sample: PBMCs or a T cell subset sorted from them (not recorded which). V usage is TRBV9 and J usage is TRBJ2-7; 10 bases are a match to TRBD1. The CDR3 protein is CASSVTGGWVEQYF. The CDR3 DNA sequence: TGTGCCAGCAGCGTGACAGGGGGCTGGGTTGAGCAGTACTTC.